This T cell receptor beta chain was sequenced during a study of Graves' ophthalmopathy and Graves' hyperthyroidism. Looking at the study overall: At initial diagnosis, peripheral blood was obtained, and this preceded any treatment.

This clonotype appeared many times. Its antigen is still unknown. RNA served as the template for amplifying TCR beta CDR3 regions. The workflow started with a first-round RT-PCR run with HTBI primers and then moved on to a second-round multiplex PCR. TCRdb passed the multiplex PCR reads through MiXCR, listing each CDR3 protein once. Among fewer than 600,000 distinct CDR3 sequences listed, 13% to 15% were seen once. Germline CDR1 SGDLS, CDR2 YYNGEE. The length of the CDR3 is 17 residues. The ends lost 4 bases at V and 3 bases at J; junction bases unmatched: 10. Study-wide results and caveats: Clonotypes were expanded in thyroid at above 0.001 frequency, and most also appeared in blood.

With a duration under 3 months, ophthalmopathy in the donors showed moderate-to-severe activity, CAS ≥3 and NOSPECS ≥4. Uncontrolled infections, pregnancy, lactation or other autoimmune diseases led to patient exclusion. This chain uses TRBV9 with TRBJ2-7; 13 bases fit TRBD2. The source is a woman aged 25 to 39 with Graves' ophthalmopathy. The sequencing sample was made of blood. This CDR3 reads CASSMGTSGTPFYEQYF. The CDR3 nucleotides read TGTGCCAGCAGCATGGGGACTAGCGGGACCCCCTTCTACGAGCAGTACTTC.